This TCR beta chain was obtained from a study of CD8 T cells in Susac syndrome. Random-hexamer reverse transcription was applied to roughly 0.5 to 1 ug RNA. Multiplex PCR with immunoSEQ amplified the TCR beta CDR3 across 54 Vbeta and 13 Jbeta. TCRdb reanalysed the immunoSEQ multiplex PCR reads using MiXCR and keeps one entry per CDR3 protein. Of about 200,000 distinct CDR3 sequences in the sample, 80% to 95% were seen once. The V gene's germline CDR1 is SGHVS and CDR2 FNYEAQ. The CDR3 consists of 15 residues. The V gene lost 1 base and the J gene lost 1 base, with 9 bases spanning the gap. What was sequenced was CD8+ T cells from PBMCs. This receptor was identified in a human donor with multiple sclerosis. The chain is built from TRBV7-6 and TRBJ2-3; no reliable D call. The chain's CDR3 is CASSLEIIGTDTQYF. The DNA of the CDR3 is TGTGCCAGCAGCTTAGAAATTATTGGCACAGATACGCAGTATTTT.